These T cell receptor beta chains were read from a single sample in a study of shared clonotypes between healthy human individuals. Clones were sequenced by immunoSEQ multiplex PCR, and TCRdb holds only the in-frame ones, with some missing. The sample gives millions of clones, 85% to 95% of which show up once; roughly 1.1% is in the top ten. Sequenced sample: naive CD8+ T cells sorted from blood. The receptors shown here come from a man aged 18 to 29 in good health. CDR3s include the opening cysteine and the closing phenylalanine or tryptophan. The order of the fields is V gene, clone size, J gene, D gene, CDR3 protein, CDR3 DNA. D genes are given only for firm matches. Size tells how often a clone was seen (once, few, many) or the class of an expanded clone, and some rows leave it out.

V: TRBV5-1
size: -
J: TRBJ2-7
D: -
CDR3: CASSSTGTSYEQYF
DNA: TGCGCCAGCAGCTCGACAGGTACCTCCTACGAGCAGTACTTC

V: TRBV4-1
size: -
J: TRBJ1-1
D: -
CDR3: CASSQGATEAFF
DNA: TGCGCCAGCAGCCAGGGTGCCACTGAAGCTTTCTTT

V: TRBV10-3
size: -
J: TRBJ2-7
D: -
CDR3: CAISGEATTLSYEQYF
DNA: TGTGCCATCAGTGGCGAGGCGACTACCCTTTCCTACGAGCAGTACTTC

V: TRBV15
size: -
J: TRBJ2-5
D: -
CDR3: CATSRVDSGVGTQYF
DNA: TGTGCCACCAGCAGAGTGGACTCTGGTGTGGGGACCCAGTACTTC

V: TRBV2
size: -
J: TRBJ2-7
D: -
CDR3: CASSEALTLSSYEQYF
DNA: TGTGCCAGCAGTGAAGCTTTGACCCTCAGCTCCTACGAGCAGTACTTC

V: TRBV13
size: -
J: TRBJ2-3
D: -
CDR3: CASSLGRGSGALFLSTDTQYF
DNA: TGTGCCAGCAGCTTAGGCCGAGGTAGCGGTGCCCTTTTCTTAAGCACAGATACGCAGTATTTT

V: TRBV2
size: -
J: TRBJ1-1
D: TRBD1
CDR3: CASSPWTGMNTEAFF
DNA: TGTGCCAGCAGTCCATGGACAGGGATGAACACTGAAGCTTTCTTT

V: TRBV10-3
size: -
J: TRBJ2-2
D: -
CDR3: CAISDTGVGGELFF
DNA: TGTGCCATCTCCGACACTGGGGTTGGCGGGGAGCTGTTTTTT

V: TRBV19
size: -
J: TRBJ2-7
D: -
CDR3: CASSIVESSYEQYF
DNA: TGTGCCAGTAGTATTGTGGAGAGCTCCTACGAGCAGTACTTC

V: TRBV27
size: once
J: TRBJ1-2
D: TRBD1
CDR3: CASSLWGTGDYGYTF
DNA: TGTGCCAGCAGCCTCTGGGGGACAGGGGACTATGGCTACACCTTC

V: TRBV9
size: -
J: TRBJ1-1
D: -
CDR3: CASSVILGGPEAFF
DNA: TGTGCCAGCAGCGTAATTCTAGGTGGCCCTGAAGCTTTCTTT

V: TRBV4-3
size: -
J: TRBJ1-1
D: TRBD1
CDR3: CASSPETGVLGDTEAFF
DNA: TGCGCCAGCAGCCCCGAGACAGGGGTCCTGGGGGACACTGAAGCTTTCTTT

V: TRBV11-2
size: -
J: TRBJ2-1
D: -
CDR3: CASSLDPGINNEQFF
DNA: TGTGCCAGCAGCTTAGATCCAGGCATTAACAATGAGCAGTTCTTC

V: TRBV27
size: -
J: TRBJ2-7
D: -
CDR3: CASSTGTSEQYF
DNA: TGTGCCAGCAGTACAGGGACTTCCGAGCAGTACTTC

V: TRBV7-9
size: -
J: TRBJ2-1
D: -
CDR3: CASSSTSGNEQFF
DNA: TGTGCCAGCAGCTCGACTAGTGGCAATGAGCAGTTCTTC

V: TRBV10-2
size: -
J: TRBJ1-5
D: -
CDR3: CASSDEGLENQPQHF
DNA: TGCGCCAGCAGTGATGAGGGGTTGGAGAATCAGCCCCAGCATTTT

V: TRBV28
size: -
J: TRBJ2-7
D: TRBD1
CDR3: CASSLGTDWEQYF
DNA: TGTGCCAGCAGTCTCGGGACAGACTGGGAGCAGTACTTC

V: TRBV28
size: -
J: TRBJ1-1
D: -
CDR3: CASSLRQLIMNTEAFF
DNA: TGTGCCAGCAGTTTAAGGCAGCTTATCATGAACACTGAAGCTTTCTTT

V: TRBV4-3
size: -
J: TRBJ2-7
D: TRBD1
CDR3: CASSQPGQGVYEQYF
DNA: TGCGCCAGCAGCCAGCCGGGACAGGGGGTGTACGAGCAGTACTTC

V: TRBV6-5
size: -
J: TRBJ1-2
D: -
CDR3: CASSYSDRDYGYTF
DNA: TGTGCCAGCAGTTACTCGGACCGGGACTATGGCTACACCTTC